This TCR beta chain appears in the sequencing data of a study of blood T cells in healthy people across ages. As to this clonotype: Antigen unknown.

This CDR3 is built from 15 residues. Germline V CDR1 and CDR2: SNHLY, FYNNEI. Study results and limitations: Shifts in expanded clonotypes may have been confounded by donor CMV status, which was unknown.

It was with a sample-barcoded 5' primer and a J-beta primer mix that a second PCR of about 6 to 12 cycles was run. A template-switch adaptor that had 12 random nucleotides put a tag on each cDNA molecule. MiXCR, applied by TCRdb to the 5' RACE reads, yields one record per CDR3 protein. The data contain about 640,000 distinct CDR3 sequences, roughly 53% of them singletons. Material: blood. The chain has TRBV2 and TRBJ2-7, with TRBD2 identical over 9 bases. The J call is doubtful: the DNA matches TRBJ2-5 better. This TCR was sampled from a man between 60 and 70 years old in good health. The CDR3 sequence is CASSVGGGESETQYF. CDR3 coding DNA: TGTGCCAGCAGTGTCGGCGGGGGGGAGTCGGAGACCCAGTACTTC.